Listed below are T cell receptor beta chains from one sample, sequenced in a study of T cell changes during pregnancy in multiple sclerosis. The protocol was immunoSEQ multiplex PCR, while the TCRdb copy is restricted to in-frame clones and leaves out a portion. The sample holds 40,000 or so clones; 90% are singletons and the top ten take approximately 11%. Sequenced material: CD8+ T cells from peripheral blood mononuclear cells, taken in the first trimester of pregnancy. These receptor sequences come from a female donor with multiple sclerosis, enrolled in a pregnancy study. CDR3s include the opening cysteine and the closing phenylalanine or tryptophan. A D gene is named only where the DNA matches it firmly. Clone size is shown for a subset of rows, as once, few, many or a class of expanded clone.

>-|-|TRBV5-1|TRBJ2-7
TGCGCCAGCAGCCCCGACGGACAGTGGCTCTACTACGAGCAGTACTTC
CASSPDGQWLYYEQYF
>TRBD1|-|TRBV7-3|TRBJ2-7
TGTGCCAGCAGCAGGACAGGCTCCTACGAGCAGTACTTC
CASSRTGSYEQYF
>-|-|TRBV19|TRBJ2-3
TGTGCTAGTAGTATGCCGGCTAGACGCACAGATACGCAGTATTTT
CASSMPARRTDTQYF
>-|-|TRBV29-1|TRBJ1-2
TGCAGCGTCCCCGGGAGTCAGAGTGGCTACACCTTC
CSVPGSQSGYTF
>TRBD2|-|TRBV4-2|TRBJ2-3
TGTGCCAGCAGCCAAGAGGGGCCGGAGACTAGCGGCCTCACAGATACGCAGTATTTT
CASSQEGPETSGLTDTQYF
>-|-|TRBV7-4|TRBJ1-2
TGTGCCAGCAGCTCAGAGGACTTCCTCTTC
CASSSEDFLF
>-|-|TRBV19|TRBJ1-1
TGTGCCAGTAGTATTGGGGAGGGCACTGAAGCTTTCTTT
CASSIGEGTEAFF
>-|-|TRBV11-2|TRBJ1-4
TGTGCCAGCAGCTTAGATCTGCGGGCGGAAGGAACTAATGAAAAACTGTTTTTT
CASSLDLRAEGTNEKLFF
>-|-|TRBV7-9|TRBJ1-1
TGTGCCCGGGGGAGGGTGAGCACTGAAGCTTTCTTT
CARGRVSTEAFF
>-|-|TRBV5-6|TRBJ2-1
TGTGCCAGCAGCTTAGACGGACTATACAATGAGCAGTTCTTC
CASSLDGLYNEQFF
>-|-|TRBV5-1|TRBJ2-2
TGCGCCAGCAGCATGACCGGAGACACCGGGGAGCTGTTTTTT
CASSMTGDTGELFF
>-|-|TRBV5-6|TRBJ2-7
TGTGCCAGCAGCCCCGGCGGCAGCTCCTACGAGCAGTACTTC
CASSPGGSSYEQYF
>TRBD2|-|TRBV5-1|TRBJ2-1
TGCGCCAGCAGCTTGGTTAGCGGGGGGGGTTTCTTCCACAATGAGCAGTTCTTC
CASSLVSGGGFFHNEQFF
>-|-|TRBV4-3|TRBJ1-5
TGCGCCAGCAGCCAAGAGGAGTCAGGGGATCAGCCCCAGCATTTT
CASSQEESGDQPQHF
>TRBD2|-|TRBV10-3|TRBJ2-7
TGTGCCATCGGCGGGAGTGACTACGAGCAGTACTTC
CAIGGSDYEQYF
>TRBD2|-|TRBV13|TRBJ2-7
TGTGCCAGCAGCATCTCCGGGACTAGGGTCTACGAGCAGTACTTC
CASSISGTRVYEQYF
>-|-|TRBV6-6|TRBJ2-2
TGTGCCAGCAGGGTCGGGGAAAGCGACACCGGGGAGCTGTTTTTT
CASRVGESDTGELFF
>-|-|TRBV5-1|TRBJ2-5
TGCGCCAGCAGCTTATATACAGGGGATTCGCTCGGGAGTCAAGAGACCCAGTACTTC
CASSLYTGDSLGSQETQYF
>TRBD1|-|TRBV5-1|TRBJ2-1
TGCGCCAGCAGCGAGACAGGGGGTAGGGTTTACAATGAGCAGTTCTTC
CASSETGGRVYNEQFF
>TRBD2|once|TRBV4-3|TRBJ2-7
TGCGCCAGCAGCCAAGATGGGGGGGTCCCCTCCTACGAGCAGTACTTC
CASSQDGGVPSYEQYF
>-|once|TRBV4-1|TRBJ1-1
TGCGCCAGCAGCCAAGATGGTAAGGGGGTCCCTGAAGCTTTCTTT
CASSQDGKGVPEAFF
>TRBD1|-|TRBV15|TRBJ1-5
TGTGCCACCAGCAGAGACCGATTATCCGGGACAGTCAATCAGCCCCAGCATTTT
CATSRDRLSGTVNQPQHF
>TRBD1|-|TRBV30|TRBJ1-1
TGTGCCTGGAACCCGGGACAGTACCTCATGGGCGAAGCTTTCTTT
CAWNPGQYLMGEAFF
>-|-|TRBV10-3|TRBJ1-2
TGTGCCATCAGTGAAATCGACACGAGCTACACCTTC
CAISEIDTSYTF
>-|-|TRBV7-6|TRBJ2-5
TGTGCCAGCAGCTCAACCCTGGCGGGACAAGAGACCCAGTACTTC
CASSSTLAGQETQYF
>TRBD2|-|TRBV9|TRBJ2-3
TGTGCCAGCAGCGCCCGGACTAGCGGGGGGGCTATGACGCAGTATTTT
CASSARTSGGAMTQYF
>-|-|TRBV30|TRBJ2-5
TGTGCCTGGAGTGTAATTATGTGGGGGGAAGAGACCCAGTACTTC
CAWSVIMWGEETQYF
>TRBD2|few|TRBV6-4|TRBJ2-2
TGTGCCAGCAGTGGGACTAGCGGGAACACCGGGGAGCTGTTTTTT
CASSGTSGNTGELFF
>-|-|TRBV9|TRBJ1-2
TGTGCCAGCAGCGTAGCCGTCTCGAGAGGGTCGGGCTACACCTTC
CASSVAVSRGSGYTF
>TRBD2|-|TRBV15|TRBJ2-1
TGTGCCACCAGCAGAGAGATCGGGGGGGACTACAATGAGCAGTTCTTC
CATSREIGGDYNEQFF
>TRBD2|-|TRBV7-8|TRBJ2-5
TGTGCCAGCAGCTTAGAACTAGCGGGGGCTGAGACCCAGTACTTC
CASSLELAGAETQYF
>-|-|TRBV9|TRBJ1-1
TGTGCCAGCACCTTAGGGGGGGGGAACACTGAAGCTTTCTTT
CASTLGGGNTEAFF
>-|-|TRBV20-1|TRBJ1-2
TGCAGTGCTATAGGGGTATTGGGCTACACCTTC
CSAIGVLGYTF
>-|-|TRBV25-1|TRBJ2-7
TGTGCCAGCAGTGAGGGGCAGCAGGCGAGCTCCTACGAGCAGTACTTC
CASSEGQQASSYEQYF
>TRBD1|large|TRBV7-6|TRBJ1-6
TGTGCCAGCAGCTTAGTTTCAAGACAGGGCGATTCACCCCTCCACTTT
CASSLVSRQGDSPLHF
>TRBD1|-|TRBV12-5|TRBJ1-6
TGTGCTAGTGGTACCCAGTCCGGAGGACAGGGGGGGAATTCACCCCTCCACTTT
CASGTQSGGQGGNSPLHF
>-|-|TRBV5-1|TRBJ1-3
TGCGCCAGCAGCTTTACAGGGTTTGGAAACACCATATATTTT
CASSFTGFGNTIYF
>-|-|TRBV6-5|TRBJ2-7
TGTGCCAGCAGCGCAGGCTCCGGCCCCTACGAGCAGTACTTC
CASSAGSGPYEQYF
>-|-|TRBV19|TRBJ2-1
TGTGCCAGTAGTATTTTAGCGGCGAGCTCCTACAATGAGCAGTTCTTC
CASSILAASSYNEQFF
>TRBD2|-|TRBV4-2|TRBJ2-1
TGTGCCAGCAGCCCTCGACTAGCAGCTGAGCAGTTCTTC
CASSPRLAAEQFF
>TRBD1|-|TRBV5-4|TRBJ2-1
TGTGCCAGCAGCTTCGCAGGGGGCGCCTGGAATGAGCAGTTCTTC
CASSFAGGAWNEQFF
>TRBD1|-|TRBV4-2|TRBJ2-7
TGTGCCAGCAGAGATATCGGGACAGGGGCCTACGAGCAGTACTTC
CASRDIGTGAYEQYF
>TRBD1|-|TRBV2|TRBJ2-7
TGTGCCAGCAGCGAAATCACGGACAGGGGGATCGAGCAGTACTTC
CASSEITDRGIEQYF
>-|-|TRBV6-7|TRBJ2-5
TGTGCCAGCAGTTACCCCACTCGATGGACAGCGCTTTCGAAGACCCAGTACTTC
CASSYPTRWTALSKTQYF
>TRBD2|-|TRBV5-1|TRBJ2-7
TGCGCCAGCAGCCTAACTAGCGGGGGCTCCTACGAGCAGTACTTC
CASSLTSGGSYEQYF
>-|-|TRBV27|TRBJ1-2
TGTGCCAGCAGTTTTGGCAGCTTTAGCGGCTACACCTTC
CASSFGSFSGYTF
>-|-|TRBV4-2|TRBJ1-6
TGTGCCAGCAGCCAAGAGACAGGTCCCTATTCACCCCTCCACTTT
CASSQETGPYSPLHF
>-|once|TRBV7-9|TRBJ2-5
TGTGCCAGCAGCCTCGCCAGGGGACAAGAGACCCAGTACTTC
CASSLARGQETQYF
>-|-|TRBV5-5|TRBJ1-1
TGTGCCAGCAGCCTAAAACAGGGTGACACTGAAGCTTTCTTT
CASSLKQGDTEAFF
>-|-|TRBV6-5|TRBJ2-5
TGTGCCAGCAGTTACTTCGGACTGGGAGGTGAAGAGACCCAGTACTTC
CASSYFGLGGEETQYF
>-|-|TRBV19|TRBJ1-4
TGTGCCAAGGGCAGGGAGGTTGAAAAACTGTTTTTT
CAKGREVEKLFF
>TRBD2|-|TRBV6-4|TRBJ2-2
TGTGCCAGCAGTAAACTAGCGGGGGTGAACACCGGGGAGCTGTTTTTT
CASSKLAGVNTGELFF
>-|-|TRBV27|TRBJ1-2
TGTGCCAGCAGTTTACGTTCGGCAGGGGCTAACTATGGCTACACCTTC
CASSLRSAGANYGYTF
>TRBD1|-|TRBV19|TRBJ1-1
TGTGCCAGTAGCATCTACAGGGGACGTACGAACACTGAAGCTTTCTTT
CASSIYRGRTNTEAFF
>TRBD1|-|TRBV27|TRBJ2-7
TGTGCCAGCATCCTGACACCGGGACAGGGCTACGAGCAGTACTTC
CASILTPGQGYEQYF
>-|-|TRBV6-4|TRBJ1-1
TGTGCCAGCAGTGAGAACAGGGAGGGCACTGAAGCTTTCTTT
CASSENREGTEAFF
>-|-|TRBV5-8|TRBJ1-1
TGTGCCAGCAGCCCCTGGGCTCGGCCCACTGAAGCTTTCTTT
CASSPWARPTEAFF
>-|-|TRBV5-4|TRBJ2-7
TGTGCCAGCAGCTTGGCCGGGAGCCCCGGGTCCTACGAGCAGTACTTC
CASSLAGSPGSYEQYF